The 24 T cell receptor beta chains listed next were all sequenced from one sample in a study of cytomegalovirus exposure and HLA in healthy donors. PCR primers comprised 60 Vbeta and 13 Jbeta primers. Sequencing used immunoSEQ multiplex PCR; TCRdb keeps in-frame clones, though not all of them. This sample has some 200,000 clones, with more than 65% found just once. What was sequenced was PBMCs. These receptors came from a man in his late teens or twenties in good health and CMV-seronegative.

In this sample, this clone turned up once. This chain joins TRBV6-6 and TRBJ2-1; no clear D. This CDR3 comprises 16 residues. Germline assignment: CDR1 MNHNY and CDR2 SVGAGI (reference sequence). The V end was cut by 6 bases, the J end by 2 bases, with 17 bases between. The CDR3 sequence: CASRTRGDRTYNEQFF. CDR3 DNA sequence: TGTGCCAGCAGGACCCGCGGTGATCGTACCTACAATGAGCAGTTCTTC.

V usage is TRBV5-1 and J usage is TRBJ2-7; 7 positions match TRBD1. CDR1 and CDR2 (germline): SGHRS, YFSETQ. This CDR3 comprises 14 residues. V shed 4 bases and J 2 bases; nucleotides not matched to a gene: 6. CDR3 amino acids: CASSTDRDPYEQYF. DNA of the CDR3: TGCGCCAGCAGCACCGACAGGGACCCCTACGAGCAGTACTTC.

The V and J genes are TRBV9 and TRBJ2-3; no firm D call. The germline V and J ends were trimmed by 0 bases and 5 bases, with 4 bases remaining between them. Germline CDR1 is SGDLS and CDR2 is YYNGEE. This CDR3 has 12 residues. Written as DNA, the CDR3 is TGTGCCAGCAGCGTAGGTATAGATACGCAGTATTTT. Amino acid sequence: CASSVGIDTQYF.

This clone was seen a single time. J is TRBJ2-5 and V is TRBV5-1; the match to TRBD1 covers 9 bases. Germline assignment: CDR1 SGHRS and CDR2 YFSETQ. The CDR3 sequence is 16 residues long. The ends lost 4 bases at V and 5 bases at J; junction bases unmatched: 12. The CDR3 bases are TGCGCCAGCAGCCTAAACCCAACAGGGGGCGCCGAGACCCAGTACTTC. Translated: CASSLNPTGGAETQYF.

This sequence joins TRBV30 and TRBJ2-5; D call uncertain. V lost 1 base and J lost 3, with 3 bases in between. CDR3 length equals 11 residues. Germline CDR1 is GTSNPN and CDR2 is SVGIG (reference sequence). The CDR3 DNA reads as TGTGCCTGGAGTGCCAAAGAGACCCAGTACTTC. Translating gives CAWSAKETQYF.

The chain couples TRBV6-1 to TRBJ1-5; D not resolved. Trimming left V 4 bases short and J 0 bases short, with 7 bases between. The CDR3 loop spans 14 amino acids. Per germline, CDR1 MNHNS and CDR2 SASEGT. For the CDR3, the DNA is TGTGCCAGCAGTGCGGGGAATAGCAATCAGCCCCAGCATTTT. This sequence encodes CASSAGNSNQPQHF.

The rearrangement uses TRBV6-5 and TRBJ1-2, with 7 nucleotides matching TRBD1. Trimming took 5 bases from V and 4 from J; bases not matched to a gene: 1. The germline V gene has CDR1 MNHEY and CDR2 SVGAGI. This CDR3 is 12 amino acids long. Written as DNA, the CDR3 is TGTGCCAGCAGTACAGGGGCCTATGGCTACACCTTC. Protein product: CASSTGAYGYTF.

In this sample, this clone turned up a few times. V gene TRBV4-1 combines with J gene TRBJ1-5; D call uncertain. The CDR3 sequence is 12 residues long. From germline, CDR1 is MGHRA and CDR2 YSYEKL. Trimming stripped 0 bases from V and 7 bases from J, with 4 bases between. CDR3 region: CASSQDGQPQHF. The CDR3 DNA reads as TGCGCCAGCAGCCAAGATGGCCAGCCCCAGCATTTT.

V gene TRBV6-1 combines with J gene TRBJ1-2; D unclear. The CDR3 spans 13 residues. The V end lost 0 bases, the J end lost 8 bases, and 10 bases lay between the germline ends. The germline V gene has CDR1 MNHNS and CDR2 SASEGT. CDR3 sequence reads: CASSEAVRVGYTF. The CDR3 region has the DNA TGTGCCAGCAGTGAAGCGGTCCGGGTGGGCTACACCTTC.

This chain uses TRBV2 with TRBJ2-7, with 10 bases fitting TRBD2. CDR1 SNHLY and CDR2 FYNNEI come from the germline V gene. The CDR3 has 14 residues. V shed 6 bases and J 0 bases; nucleotides not matched to a gene: 2. The CDR3 here is CASSTSGNSYEQYF. In DNA, the CDR3 is TGTGCCAGCAGCACTAGCGGGAACTCCTACGAGCAGTACTTC.

The chain recombines TRBV10-3 with TRBJ2-1, with 13 bases matching TRBD2. Germline CDR1 is ENHRY and CDR2 is SYGVKD. The V gene end was trimmed by 7 bases and the J gene end by 5 bases; junction bases not matched to a gene: 2. This CDR3 is built from 14 residues. CDR3 region: CAIKGLAGNNEQFF. Here the CDR3 DNA reads TGTGCCATCAAGGGACTAGCGGGAAACAATGAGCAGTTCTTC.

The gene calls are TRBV10-3 and TRBJ1-2; D ambiguous. The CDR3 has 15 amino acids. Germline CDR1 is ENHRY and CDR2 is SYGVKD. V was clipped by 2 bases and J by 4 bases, with 14 bases between them. The DNA for the CDR3 is TGTGCCATCAGTGAGAGTGGCGTCGGGTCCTATGGCTACACCTTC. Protein: CAISESGVGSYGYTF.

The J gene is TRBJ2-5, the V gene TRBV10-3; D call uncertain. CDR3 size: 11 residues. CDR1 and CDR2 from the germline V gene are ENHRY and SYGVKD. V shed 2 bases and J shed 5 bases, with 3 bases lying between them. In nucleotides, the CDR3 is TGTGCCATCAGTGAGGCGGAGACCCAGTACTTC. As protein: CAISEAETQYF.

The chain uses TRBV6-1 and TRBJ1-2; 7 bases match TRBD1. V shed 4 bases and J 7 bases; nucleotides not matched to a gene: 6. Germline lookup yields CDR1 MNHNS and CDR2 SASEGT. The CDR3 consists of 13 residues. The CDR3 DNA sequence: TGTGCCAGCAGTGCATTTCAGGGGGGTGGCTACACCTTC. Translation gives CASSAFQGGGYTF.

The CDR3: CASSLSKATGGGYEQYF. Here the CDR3 DNA reads TGCGCCAGCAGCCTCAGCAAAGCGACAGGGGGCGGGTACGAGCAGTACTTC. The genes are TRBV4-1 and TRBJ2-7; TRBD1 matches at 10 bases. The germline CDR1 and CDR2 sequences are MGHRA and YSYEKL. Trimming cost V 4 bases and J 4 bases; bases outside gene matches: 13. The CDR3 has 17 amino acids.

The rearrangement uses TRBV19 and TRBJ2-1; D is perhaps TRBD2 (6 bases). CDR1 is LNHDA and CDR2 is SQIVND in the germline V gene (reference sequence). V was shortened by 2 bases and J by 6 bases, with 23 bases between the two germline ends. The CDR3 is made up of 18 amino acids. DNA for the CDR3: TGTGCCAGTAGTATAAGGGCGGGATTTTTATCTACAACCAATGAGCAGTTCTTC. Its protein is CASSIRAGFLSTTNEQFF.

The chain couples TRBV30 to TRBJ2-2; 8 bases align to TRBD2. The germline V gene encodes CDR1 GTSNPN and CDR2 SVGIG (reference sequence). The CDR3 extends over 15 amino acids. J gave up 7 bases and V 4 bases, and 11 bases lay outside the gene matches. The CDR3 DNA sequence: TGTGCCTGGAACCCCACCGGACTAGCCCTCGGGGAGCTGTTTTTT. Protein: CAWNPTGLALGELFF.

This clone was counted only a few times. This chain links TRBV5-4 with TRBJ1-2, with TRBD1 as a possible D gene (6 bases). The V gene lost 2 bases and the J gene lost 0 bases, with 11 bases spanning the gap. The germline CDR1 and CDR2 sequences are SGHNT and YYREEE (reference sequence). This CDR3 comprises 15 residues. In DNA form, the CDR3 reads TGTGCCAGCAGCTTTATGGACAGCCCTAACTATGGCTACACCTTC. It encodes CASSFMDSPNYGYTF.

The chain couples TRBV5-1 to TRBJ2-3, with 8 bases matching TRBD2. This CDR3 comprises 15 residues. Germline CDR1 is SGHRS and CDR2 is YFSETQ. The V and J ends lost 4 bases and 5 bases, in that order; junction bases with no gene match: 9. DNA for the CDR3: TGCGCCAGCAGCACGACAGCGGGAGCGAAAGATACGCAGTATTTT. Translating it yields CASSTTAGAKDTQYF.

This clone was counted only a few times. This sequence joins TRBV13 and TRBJ2-1; D might be TRBD1 (5 bases). The CDR3 length is 16 residues. The V gene's germline CDR1 is PRHDT and CDR2 FYEKMQ (reference sequence). The germline V and J ends were trimmed by 0 bases and 5 bases, with 14 bases remaining between them. The CDR3 spells CASSLGRQRRDNEQFF. CDR3 in DNA: TGTGCCAGCAGCTTAGGGAGACAGCGCCGGGACAATGAGCAGTTCTTC.

This clone has a handful of counts. The chain's CDR3 is CASSSRTGAGNTIYF. CDR3 coding DNA: TGTGCCAGCAGCTCTAGGACAGGGGCTGGAAACACCATATATTTT. This chain links TRBV5-4 with TRBJ1-3; 9 nucleotides align to TRBD1. Germline loops: CDR1 SGHNT, CDR2 YYREEE (reference sequence). The junction had 3 bases not matched to a gene; V was cut back by 3 bases and J by 2 bases. The CDR3 has 15 residues.

The gene calls are TRBV4-1 and TRBJ1-2, with 9 positions matching TRBD1. The CDR3 runs to 14 residues. Germline lookup yields CDR1 MGHRA and CDR2 YSYEKL. The V segment lost 5 bases and the J segment 8 bases; nucleotides outside the gene matches: 9. The CDR3 region is CASSGDRAGEGYTF. CDR3 bases: TGCGCCAGCAGCGGGGACAGGGCCGGGGAAGGCTACACCTTC.

The chain is built from TRBV19 and TRBJ2-1, with 7 nucleotides matching TRBD2. CDR1 is LNHDA, CDR2 SQIVND, per germline (reference sequence). This CDR3 spans 13 amino acids. V was clipped by 5 bases and J by 4 bases; unmatched bases: 2. CDR3 region: CASSPGLYNEQFF. The DNA of the CDR3 is TGTGCCAGTAGTCCGGGACTATACAATGAGCAGTTCTTC.

The CDR3: CASSPGQQQETQYF. The CDR3 DNA sequence: TGTGCCAGCAGTCCGGGACAGCAACAAGAGACCCAGTACTTC. This chain connects TRBV28 to TRBJ2-5; TRBD1 matches 7 bases. The germline CDR1 and CDR2 sequences are MDHEN and SYDVKM. V was pared by 5 bases and J by 2 bases, with 5 bases of the junction left unmatched. The CDR3 extends over 14 amino acids.